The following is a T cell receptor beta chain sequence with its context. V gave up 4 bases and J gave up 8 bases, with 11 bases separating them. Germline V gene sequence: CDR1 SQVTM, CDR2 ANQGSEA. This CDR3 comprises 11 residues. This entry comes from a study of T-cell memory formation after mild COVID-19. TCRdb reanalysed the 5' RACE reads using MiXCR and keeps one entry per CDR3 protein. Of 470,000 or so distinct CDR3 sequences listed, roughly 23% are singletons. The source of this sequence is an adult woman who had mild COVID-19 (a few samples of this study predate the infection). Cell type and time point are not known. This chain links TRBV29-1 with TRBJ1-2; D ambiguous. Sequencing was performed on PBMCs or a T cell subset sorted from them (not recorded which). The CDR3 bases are TGCAGCGTTGCCACCTGGGGAGGCTACACCTTC. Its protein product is CSVATWGGYTF.